This T cell receptor beta chain was identified during a study of control samples from healthy donors and cancer patients. CDR1 is MNHNY and CDR2 is SVGAGI in the germline V gene (reference sequence). Germline trimming cut 8 bases from V and 7 bases from J; bases unmatched to any gene: 8. The CDR3 is 14 residues long. Sequencing was performed with immunoSEQ multiplex PCR; in TCRdb, only in-frame clones are kept and a portion is missing. The data show around 94,000 clones, around 86% seen once. The clonotype originates from a woman between 50 and 59 years old in good health. Sequenced input: blood. This chain joins TRBV6-6 and TRBJ2-1; 10 positions agree with TRBD2. The CDR3 DNA is TGTGCCAGCGGACCTAGCGGGAGAGCTAATGAGCAGTTCTTC. It codes for CASGPSGRANEQFF.